This entry lists 14 T cell receptor beta chains sequenced from one sample in a study of blood T cell repertoires in COVID-19. Sequencing was performed with immunoSEQ multiplex PCR; in TCRdb, only in-frame clones are kept and a portion is missing. The sample contains roughly 150,000 clones, roughly 83% of which appear only once. The source material was peripheral blood. These receptor sequences come from a woman of 80 years or more with active or convalescent COVID-19.

The chain is built from TRBV11-2 and TRBJ2-5; the match to TRBD2 covers 14 bases. Trimming took 6 bases from V and 5 from J; bases not matched to a gene: 8. Germline CDR1 and CDR2: SGHAT and FQNNGV. There are 16 residues in the CDR3. Here the CDR3 reads CASRTTSGGAHETQYF. CDR3 in DNA: TGTGCCAGCAGAACGACTAGCGGGGGGGCCCATGAGACCCAGTACTTC.

The V call is TRBV5-8, the J call TRBJ1-1, with 9 bases aligning to TRBD1. The ends lost 1 base at V and 4 bases at J; junction bases unmatched: 8. The V gene's germline CDR1 is SGHTS and CDR2 YDEGEE. The CDR3 length is 16 residues. The CDR3 region is CASSLRTGVVATEAFF. The DNA for the CDR3 is TGTGCCAGCAGCTTGAGGACAGGGGTCGTGGCCACTGAAGCTTTCTTT.

The chain carries TRBV6-5 and TRBJ2-1, with D maybe TRBD2 (5 bases). Trimming removed 6 bases from V and 10 bases from J, with 19 bases in between. This CDR3 spans 14 amino acids. Germline assignment: CDR1 MNHEY and CDR2 SVGAGI. The CDR3 region is CASSLLQGSGEQFF. CDR3 bases: TGTGCCAGCAGCCTACTTCAAGGGTCGGGAGAGCAGTTCTTC.

This chain uses TRBV14 with TRBJ2-3, with no clear D. CDR1 is SGHDN and CDR2 is FVKESK in the germline V gene. Trimming left V 3 bases short and J 5 bases short, with 9 bases between. This CDR3 has 13 amino acids. DNA for the CDR3: TGTGCCAGCAGCCACATACCGGGAGATACGCAGTATTTT. Amino acid sequence: CASSHIPGDTQYF.

This clone was counted between two and nine times. The sample carries other DNA sequences with the same CDR3. The chain joins TRBV5-1 to TRBJ2-3; no clear D. Germline V gene sequence: CDR1 SGHRS, CDR2 YFSETQ. This CDR3 contains 16 residues. V was clipped by 0 bases and J by 2 bases, with 13 bases between them. Written as DNA, the CDR3 is TGCGCCAGCAGCTTGGCGCTTGCGCCTTCCACAGATACGCAGTATTTT. Translated, it gives CASSLALAPSTDTQYF.

The chain uses TRBV28 and TRBJ1-5; 7 positions agree with TRBD1. V lost 4 bases to trimming and J lost 2 bases; unmatched junction nucleotides: 2. The germline V gene has CDR1 MDHEN and CDR2 SYDVKM. The CDR3 sequence is 14 residues long. The CDR3 reads CASSSQGGNQPQHF. The CDR3 nucleotides read TGTGCCAGCAGTTCTCAGGGGGGCAATCAGCCCCAGCATTTT. Full variable domain (rest looked up from reference TRBV28 and TRBJ1-5): DVKVTQSSRYLVKRTGEKVFLECVQDMDHENMFWYRQDPGLGLRLIYFSYDVKMKEKGDIPEGYSVSREKKERFSLILESASTNQTSMYLCASSSQGGNQPQHFGDGTRLSIL.

The chain links TRBV18 to TRBJ2-7, with 14 bases identical to TRBD2. The V and J ends lost 3 bases and 4 bases, in that order; junction bases with no gene match: 8. Germline V gene lookup returns CDR1 KGHSH and CDR2 LQKENI. CDR3 length equals 17 residues. This CDR3 is CASSPVPGTSGGYEQYF. The CDR3 DNA follows: TGTGCCAGCTCACCGGTTCCCGGGACTAGCGGGGGATACGAGCAGTACTTC.

This clone was recorded only once. The genes are TRBV12-5 and TRBJ2-7; possible D gene TRBD2, 7 bases. CDR1 and CDR2 (germline): LGHNT, FRNRAP. Trimming pared 1 base from V and 5 bases from J, leaving 12 bases between. The CDR3 is 14 amino acids. This CDR3 is CASGLGQGRDEQYF. CDR3 bases: TGTGCTAGTGGTTTGGGTCAGGGGAGGGACGAGCAGTACTTC.

This sequence joins TRBV19 and TRBJ2-7; 11 bases are a match to TRBD1. Germline trimming cut 0 bases from V and 3 bases from J; bases unmatched to any gene: 7. Germline CDR1 LNHDA, CDR2 SQIVND (reference sequence). CDR3 length: 17 amino acids. The CDR3 here is CASSIDAGQGVVYEQYF. The CDR3 DNA is TGTGCCAGTAGTATAGACGCGGGACAGGGGGTGGTCTACGAGCAGTACTTC. The full variable domain, with the rest looked up from reference TRBV19 and TRBJ2-7, is DGGITQSPKYLFRKEGQNVTLSCEQNLNHDAMYWYRQDPGQGLRLIYYSQIVNDFQKGDIAEGYSVSREKKESFPLTVTSAQKNPTAFYLCASSIDAGQGVVYEQYFGPGTRLTVT.

The chain joins TRBV5-1 to TRBJ2-4, with D possibly TRBD2 on 5 matching bases. Trimming shortened V by 2 bases and J by 4 bases, and 10 bases separated the two germline ends. The CDR3 spans 14 residues. The germline V gene encodes CDR1 SGHRS and CDR2 YFSETQ. The CDR3 bases are TGCGCCAGCAGCTTAGAGGGAACAAAAAACATTCAGTACTTC. This sequence encodes CASSLEGTKNIQYF.

The CDR3 protein is CANPAAKSPLHF. The CDR3 DNA follows: TGCGCCAATCCAGCGGCGAAATCACCCCTCCACTTT. The chain joins TRBV10-1 to TRBJ1-6, with D hard to call. The germline gives CDR1 WNHNN, CDR2 SYGVQD (reference sequence). This CDR3 is built from 12 residues. V was clipped by 10 bases and J by 10 bases, with 14 bases between them.

This sequence joins TRBV11-3 and TRBJ2-3; 8 nucleotides line up with TRBD2. The length of the CDR3 is 16 residues. Trimming took 5 bases from V and 0 from J; bases not matched to a gene: 7. Germline V gene data show CDR1 as SGHNT and CDR2 as YENEEA. The CDR3 spells CASSPRGGSSTDTQYF. The DNA of the CDR3 is TGTGCCAGCAGCCCTCGGGGGGGATCCAGCACAGATACGCAGTATTTT.

The rearrangement links TRBV4-1 to TRBJ2-3, with TRBD1 matching 7 bases. Germline V gene data show CDR1 as MGHRA and CDR2 as YSYEKL. V trimming: 5 bases; J trimming: 0 bases; junction bases outside the gene matches: 11. The CDR3 has 17 amino acids. The CDR3 bases are TGCGCCAGCAGCAAACCGGGACAGCGCATTAGCACAGATACGCAGTATTTT. Translating it yields CASSKPGQRISTDTQYF.

The count of this clone is one. The V call is TRBV27, the J call TRBJ2-5, with TRBD2 matching 15 bases. Germline trimming cut 6 bases from V and 1 base from J; bases unmatched to any gene: 3. Looked up from germline, CDR1 is MNHEY and CDR2 is SMNVEV (reference sequence). This CDR3 is built from 16 residues. The CDR3, as DNA: TGTGCCAGCAGCCGGACTAGCGGGGGGGTCCAAGAGACCCAGTACTTC. Translation: CASSRTSGGVQETQYF.